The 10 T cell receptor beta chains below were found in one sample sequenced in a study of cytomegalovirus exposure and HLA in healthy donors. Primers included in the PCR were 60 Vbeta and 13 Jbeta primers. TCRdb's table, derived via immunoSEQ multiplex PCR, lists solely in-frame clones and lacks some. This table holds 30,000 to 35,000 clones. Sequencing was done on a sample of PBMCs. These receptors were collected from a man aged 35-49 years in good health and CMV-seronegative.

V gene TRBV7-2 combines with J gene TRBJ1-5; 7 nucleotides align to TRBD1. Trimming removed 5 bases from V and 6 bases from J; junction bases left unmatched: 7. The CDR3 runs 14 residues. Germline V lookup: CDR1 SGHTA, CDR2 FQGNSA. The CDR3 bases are TGTGCCAGCAGCCTAGGACAGGTTCCTCAGCCCCAGCATTTT. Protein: CASSLGQVPQPQHF.

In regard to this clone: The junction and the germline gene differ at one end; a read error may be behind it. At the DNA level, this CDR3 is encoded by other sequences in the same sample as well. CDR3 nucleotides: TGTGCTAGTACCCAGGGGGCGATATCTGAAGCTTTCTTT. Translation: CASTQGAISEAFF. The rearrangement joins TRBV19 to TRBJ1-1; 8 positions match TRBD1. The CDR3 runs 13 residues. Germline loops: CDR1 LNHDA, CDR2 SQIVND (reference sequence).

For the CDR3, the DNA is TGCAGCACTTCAAGCAGGAATGAGCAGTTCTTC. This gives the protein CSTSSRNEQFF. This chain joins TRBV20-1 and TRBJ2-1, with no clear D. This CDR3 region has 11 residues. CDR1 DFQATT and CDR2 SNEGSKA come from the germline V gene (reference sequence).

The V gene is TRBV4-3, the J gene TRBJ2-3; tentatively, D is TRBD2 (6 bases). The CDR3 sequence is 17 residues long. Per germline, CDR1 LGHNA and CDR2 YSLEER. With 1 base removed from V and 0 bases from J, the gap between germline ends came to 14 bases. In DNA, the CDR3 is TGCGCCAGCAGCCAAGGATCGTCTAGCGCCAGCACAGATACGCAGTATTTT. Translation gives CASSQGSSSASTDTQYF.

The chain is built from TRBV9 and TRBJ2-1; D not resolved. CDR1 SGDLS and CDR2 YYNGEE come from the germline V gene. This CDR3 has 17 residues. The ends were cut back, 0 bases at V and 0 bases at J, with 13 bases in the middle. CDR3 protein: CASSVAPIPSSYNEQFF. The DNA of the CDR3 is TGTGCCAGCAGCGTAGCCCCCATTCCTAGCTCCTACAATGAGCAGTTCTTC.

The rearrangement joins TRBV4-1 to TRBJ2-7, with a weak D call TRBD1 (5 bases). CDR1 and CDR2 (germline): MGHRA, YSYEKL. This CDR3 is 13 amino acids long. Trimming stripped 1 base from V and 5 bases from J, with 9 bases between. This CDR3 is CASSQGTFDEQYF. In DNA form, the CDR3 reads TGCGCCAGCAGCCAAGGGACATTCGACGAGCAGTACTTC.

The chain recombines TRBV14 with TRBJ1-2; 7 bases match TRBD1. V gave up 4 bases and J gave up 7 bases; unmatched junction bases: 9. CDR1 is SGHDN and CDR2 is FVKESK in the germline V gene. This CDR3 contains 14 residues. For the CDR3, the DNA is TGTGCCAGCAGCCGGGACAGAAATATAGGTGGCTACACCTTC. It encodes CASSRDRNIGGYTF.

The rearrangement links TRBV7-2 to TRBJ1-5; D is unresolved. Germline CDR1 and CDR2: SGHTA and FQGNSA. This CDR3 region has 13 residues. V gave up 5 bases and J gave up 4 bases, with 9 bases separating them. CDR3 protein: CASSPTWNQPQHF. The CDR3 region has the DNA TGTGCCAGCAGCCCCACTTGGAATCAGCCCCAGCATTTT.

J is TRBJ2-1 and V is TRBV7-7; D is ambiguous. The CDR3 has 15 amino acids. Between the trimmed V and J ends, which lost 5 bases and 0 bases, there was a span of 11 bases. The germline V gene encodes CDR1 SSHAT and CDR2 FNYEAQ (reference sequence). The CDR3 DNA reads TGTGCCAGCAGCCTAGACTCAAGCTCCTACAATGAGCAGTTCTTC. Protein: CASSLDSSSYNEQFF.

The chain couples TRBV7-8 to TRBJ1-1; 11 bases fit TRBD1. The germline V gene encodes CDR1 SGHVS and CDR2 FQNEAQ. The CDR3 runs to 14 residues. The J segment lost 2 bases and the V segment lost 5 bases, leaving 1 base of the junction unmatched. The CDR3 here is CASSRTGGNTEAFF. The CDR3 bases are TGTGCCAGCAGCCGGACAGGGGGCAACACTGAAGCTTTCTTT.